This TCR beta chain stems from a study of PD-1 blockade in classical Hodgkin lymphoma. Libraries were prepared by immunoSEQ multiplex PCR; TCRdb keeps only in-frame clonotypes and omits some of them. The table lists about 97,000 clones, roughly 84% of them singletons, with less than 15% in the top ten. From germline, CDR1 is MNHEY and CDR2 SMNVEV (reference sequence). CDR3 length: 15 amino acids. With V trimmed by 6 bases and J by 1 base, 8 bases remained unmatched. All patients relapsed after autologous stem cell transplantation, and brentuximab vedotin exposure varied. The sequence was collected from a human donor with classical Hodgkin lymphoma. Material: peripheral blood mononuclear cells (PBMCs), obtained at baseline. The rearrangement joins TRBV27 to TRBJ2-7; 8 nucleotides line up with TRBD1. DNA of the CDR3: TGTGCCAGCAGCCCGACAGGGGCGATTTCCTACGAGCAGTACTTC. It codes for CASSPTGAISYEQYF.